This T cell receptor beta chain was found in a study of OX40 agonist ivuxolimab in advanced cancers. Study-level background: The costimulatory receptor OX40 (CD134) was targeted by ivuxolimab, a fully human IgG2 agonistic monoclonal antibody. Partial responses occurred in three dose-escalation patients, of whom one had hepatocellular carcinoma and two had cutaneous melanoma. Peripheral TCRbeta sequencing was intended to test whether TCR sequence diversity was altered and clonal T-cell expansion was caused by ivuxolimab. Patients were allowed to have had prior anti-PD-1, anti-PD-L1 or anti-CTLA-4 therapy, and more than 35% of the dose-escalation patients had been treated with checkpoint inhibitors. Intravenous ivuxolimab was administered to patients every 2 weeks at six dose levels: 0.01, 0.1, 0.3, 1.5, 3 and 10 mg/kg. In the dose-escalation cohort, approximately 82% of patients were male, and the mean age was approximately 60 years, with a range of about 20 to 79. Of the roughly 51 dose-escalation patients, hepatocellular carcinoma was present in about 19, melanoma in around 15, renal cell carcinoma in 9 and head and neck cancer in 9. The paper reports the monotherapy dose-escalation portion (N of about 56 patients) of the phase I ivuxolimab trial.

Patients with autoimmune disease history or receiving systemic immunosuppression were excluded from the trial. Peripheral blood for TCR sequencing was collected from all dose cohorts at baseline, on cycle 4 day 1, and on cycle 7 day 1. Samples were obtained from an open-label, multicenter, first-in-human phase I dose-escalation trial of ivuxolimab. The trial enrolled adults with locally advanced or metastatic head and neck squamous cell, hepatocellular, melanoma or renal cell carcinoma. Before TCR sequencing, CD4+ T cells and CD8+ T cells from peripheral blood were sorted into separate populations. Inclusive of the bounding cysteine and phenylalanine, the CDR3 is 14 residues long. Only the CDR3 DNA is retained, 42 bases long and in frame from the first base. Trimming accounts for 5 bases at V and 8 bases at J, while the number of junction bases matched to no gene is 9. Based on the germline V gene, the CDR1 and CDR2 sequences are SGHAT and FQNNGV.

Broader findings and caveats from the paper: Clonal expansion of both CD4+ and CD8+ blood T cells was observed from baseline to week 6 at doses 0.1 to 3.0 mg/kg. Low levels of normalized T-cell clonal expansion were also shown by some nonresponding patients. The antigen specificity of the peripheral T cells that underwent clonal expansion was not determined. Partial responders in the 0.1-3.0 mg/kg groups had among the lowest normalized peripheral clonal expansion, especially among CD8+ T cells. After ivuxolimab, expanded clones were on average more numerous among CD8+ T cells than among CD4+ T cells.

Genomic DNA was extracted from sorted cells for sequencing of the TCRbeta CDR3 region. The immunoSEQ Assay was used for sequencing of TCRbeta CDR3 regions. TCRdb carries this immuneACCESS record with in-frame sequences only. Its versions omit some clonotypes, under half of them owing to an unresolved V gene in the studies checked, with the rest unexplained. The sample table shows around 76,000 clones, and about 94% are seen once. Of the sample, roughly 20% is held by the ten largest clones. Remarks on this clone: Its antigen is still unknown. Within one base of it there is no much larger clone, and no base qualities were kept.

The sample here was CD4+ or CD8+ T cells sorted from blood, taken in a trial of the OX40 agonist ivuxolimab. Rearrangement joined TRBV11-2 to TRBJ2-1; 7 central nucleotides agree with TRBD2. The source of this sequence is an adult with an advanced solid tumor such as melanoma, head and neck, liver or kidney cancer. The CDR3 has the sequence CASSPTRGEYEQFF. The nucleotide sequence reads TGTGCCAGCAGCCCTACTCGGGGGGAGTATGAGCAGTTCTTC.